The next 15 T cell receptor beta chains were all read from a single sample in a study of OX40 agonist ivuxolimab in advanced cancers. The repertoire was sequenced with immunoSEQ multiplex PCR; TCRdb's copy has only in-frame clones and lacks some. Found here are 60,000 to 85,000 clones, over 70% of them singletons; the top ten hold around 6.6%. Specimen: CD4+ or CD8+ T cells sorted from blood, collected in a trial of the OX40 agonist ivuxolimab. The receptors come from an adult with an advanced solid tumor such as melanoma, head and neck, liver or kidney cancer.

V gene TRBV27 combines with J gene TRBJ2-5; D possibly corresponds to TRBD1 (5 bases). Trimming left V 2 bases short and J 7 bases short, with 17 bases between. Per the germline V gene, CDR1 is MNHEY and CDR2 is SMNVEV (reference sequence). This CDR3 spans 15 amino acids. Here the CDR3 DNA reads TGTGCCAGCAGTTTACAGGGCGGAGTATTCGGGACCCAGTACTTC. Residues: CASSLQGGVFGTQYF.

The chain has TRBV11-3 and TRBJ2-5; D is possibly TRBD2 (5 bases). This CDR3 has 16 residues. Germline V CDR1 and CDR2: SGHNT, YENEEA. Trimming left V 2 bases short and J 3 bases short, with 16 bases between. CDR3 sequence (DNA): TGTGCCAGCAGCTTAAACCGTGTCGGGAATGAAGAGACCCAGTACTTC. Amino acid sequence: CASSLNRVGNEETQYF. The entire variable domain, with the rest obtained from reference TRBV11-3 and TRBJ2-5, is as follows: EAGVVQSPRYKIIEKKQPVAFWCNPISGHNTLYWYLQNLGQGPELLIRYENEEAVDDSQLPKDRFSAERLKGVDSTLKIQPAELGDSAVYLCASSLNRVGNEETQYFGPGTRLLVL.

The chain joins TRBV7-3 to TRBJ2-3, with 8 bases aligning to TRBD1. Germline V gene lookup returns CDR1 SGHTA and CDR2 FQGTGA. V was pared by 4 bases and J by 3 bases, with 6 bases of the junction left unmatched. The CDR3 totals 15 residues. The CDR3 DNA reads TGTGCCAGCAGCTCCGGGACAGGACCAACAGATACGCAGTATTTT. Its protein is CASSSGTGPTDTQYF. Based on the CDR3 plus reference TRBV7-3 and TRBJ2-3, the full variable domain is GAGVSQTPSNKVTEKGKYVELRCDPISGHTALYWYRQSLGQGPEFLIYFQGTGAADDSGLPNDRFFAVRPEGSVSTLKIQRTERGDSAVYLCASSSGTGPTDTQYFGPGTRLTVL.

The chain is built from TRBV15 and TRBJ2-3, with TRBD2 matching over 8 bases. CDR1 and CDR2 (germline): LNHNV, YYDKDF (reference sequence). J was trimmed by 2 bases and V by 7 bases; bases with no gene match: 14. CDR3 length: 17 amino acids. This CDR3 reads CATNDLGAGGFTDTQYF. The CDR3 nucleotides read TGTGCCACCAATGACCTCGGGGCGGGGGGATTCACAGATACGCAGTATTTT.

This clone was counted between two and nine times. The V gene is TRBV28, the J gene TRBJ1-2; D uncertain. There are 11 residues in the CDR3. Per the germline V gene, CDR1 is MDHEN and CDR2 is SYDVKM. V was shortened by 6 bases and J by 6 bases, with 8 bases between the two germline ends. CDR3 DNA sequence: TGTGCCAGCAGGAGGATAGATGGCTACACCTTC. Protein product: CASRRIDGYTF.

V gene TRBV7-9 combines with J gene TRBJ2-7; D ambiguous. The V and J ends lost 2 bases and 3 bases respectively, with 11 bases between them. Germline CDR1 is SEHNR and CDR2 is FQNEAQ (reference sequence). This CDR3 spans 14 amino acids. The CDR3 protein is CASSLTASGYEQYF. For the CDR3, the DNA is TGTGCCAGCAGCTTAACGGCCTCAGGCTACGAGCAGTACTTC.

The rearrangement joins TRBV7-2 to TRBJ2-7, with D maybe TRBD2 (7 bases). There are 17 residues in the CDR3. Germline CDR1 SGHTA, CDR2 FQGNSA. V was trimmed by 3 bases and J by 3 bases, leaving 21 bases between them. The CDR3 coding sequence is TGTGCCAGCAGCTTTAAAGTCTCTGCGGGGGCCCACTACGAGCAGTACTTC. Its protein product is CASSFKVSAGAHYEQYF.

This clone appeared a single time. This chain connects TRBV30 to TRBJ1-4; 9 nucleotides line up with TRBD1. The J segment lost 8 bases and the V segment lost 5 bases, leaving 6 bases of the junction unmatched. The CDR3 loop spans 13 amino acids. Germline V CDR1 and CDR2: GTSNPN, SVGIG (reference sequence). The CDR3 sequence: CAWQIGQGEKLFF. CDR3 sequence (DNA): TGTGCCTGGCAAATAGGACAGGGGGAAAAACTGTTTTTT.

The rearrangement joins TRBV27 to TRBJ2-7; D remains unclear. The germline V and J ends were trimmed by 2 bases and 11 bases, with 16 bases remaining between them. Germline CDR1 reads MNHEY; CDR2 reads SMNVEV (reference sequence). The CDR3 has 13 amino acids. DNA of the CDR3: TGTGCCAGCAGTTTACTCTTTGGCGCCGACGAGTACTTC. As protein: CASSLLFGADEYF.

The CDR3 here is CASSSGQRSSTQYF. The CDR3 DNA sequence: TGTGCCAGCAGCTCCGGACAGCGCTCGTCGACGCAGTATTTT. V gene TRBV7-3 combines with J gene TRBJ2-3, with a possible D match to TRBD1 (6 bases). The CDR3 length is 14 residues. V lost 4 bases, J lost 9 bases, and 17 bases lay in between. Germline V lookup: CDR1 SGHTA, CDR2 FQGTGA.

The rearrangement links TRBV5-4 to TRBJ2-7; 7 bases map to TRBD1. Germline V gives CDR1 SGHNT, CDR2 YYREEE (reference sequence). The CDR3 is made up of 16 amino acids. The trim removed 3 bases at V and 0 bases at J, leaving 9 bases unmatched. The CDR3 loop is CASSSEGATYSYEQYF. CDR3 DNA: TGTGCCAGCAGCTCCGAGGGGGCTACTTACTCCTACGAGCAGTACTTC.

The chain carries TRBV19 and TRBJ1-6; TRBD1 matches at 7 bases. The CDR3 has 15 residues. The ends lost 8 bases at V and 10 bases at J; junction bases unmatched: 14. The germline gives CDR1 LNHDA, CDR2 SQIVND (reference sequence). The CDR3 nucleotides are TGTGCCAGTCGTACAGGGGACCTAGGTTGGTCACCCCTCCACTTT. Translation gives CASRTGDLGWSPLHF.

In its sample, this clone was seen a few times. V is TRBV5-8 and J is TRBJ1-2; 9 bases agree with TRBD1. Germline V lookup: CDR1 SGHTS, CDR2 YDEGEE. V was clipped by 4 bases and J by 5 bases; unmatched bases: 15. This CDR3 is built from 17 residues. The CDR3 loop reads CASSRRTGVRGEYGYTF. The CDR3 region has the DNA TGTGCCAGCAGCCGCCGGACAGGGGTCCGGGGGGAGTATGGCTACACCTTC.

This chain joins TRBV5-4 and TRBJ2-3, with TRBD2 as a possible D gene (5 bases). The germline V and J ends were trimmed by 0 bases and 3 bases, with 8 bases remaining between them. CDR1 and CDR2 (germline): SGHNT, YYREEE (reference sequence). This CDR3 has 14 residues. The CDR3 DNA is TGTGCCAGCAGCTTGGTGGAGGCGACAGATACGCAGTATTTT. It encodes CASSLVEATDTQYF.

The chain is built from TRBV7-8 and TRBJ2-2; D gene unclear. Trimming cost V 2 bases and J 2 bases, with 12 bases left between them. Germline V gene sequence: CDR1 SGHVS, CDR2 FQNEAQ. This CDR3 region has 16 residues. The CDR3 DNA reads TGTGCCAGCAGCTTAATGGGCAGGCTCAACACCGGGGAGCTGTTTTTT. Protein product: CASSLMGRLNTGELFF. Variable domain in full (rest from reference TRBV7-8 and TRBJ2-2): GAGVSQSPRYKVAKRGQDVALRCDPISGHVSLFWYQQALGQGPEFLTYFQNEAQLDKSGLPSDRFFAERPEGSVSTLKIQRTQQEDSAVYLCASSLMGRLNTGELFFGEGSRLTVL.